The following is a TCR beta chain sequence with its context. The antigen remains undetermined. The sample originates from a study of shared clonotypes between healthy human individuals. Study outcomes and limitations: The low donor count limited represented genetic and exposure-history diversity. What naive subsets generally showed was a larger estimated richness than memory subsets showed. Some naive CD4 clonotypes, roughly 5%, turned up in common across several donors.

Sequencing used immunoSEQ multiplex PCR; TCRdb keeps in-frame clones, though not all of them. This table holds roughly 2.4 million clones, approximately 96% found once. Looked up from germline, CDR1 is ENHRY and CDR2 is SYGVKD. The CDR3 totals 14 residues. V was trimmed by 8 bases and J by 0 bases, leaving 10 bases between them. CD4+ cells yielded CD45RA+ naive and CD45RA-negative memory subsets. The rearrangement links TRBV10-3 to TRBJ2-2; D remains ambiguous. The receptor's source is a man younger than 35 in good health. Sequenced: naive CD4+ T cells sorted from blood. Subset indicated: CD45RA+ positively selected. Here the CDR3 reads CAILTSPNTGELFF. CDR3 DNA: TGTGCCATCCTTACCAGTCCGAACACCGGGGAGCTGTTTTTT.